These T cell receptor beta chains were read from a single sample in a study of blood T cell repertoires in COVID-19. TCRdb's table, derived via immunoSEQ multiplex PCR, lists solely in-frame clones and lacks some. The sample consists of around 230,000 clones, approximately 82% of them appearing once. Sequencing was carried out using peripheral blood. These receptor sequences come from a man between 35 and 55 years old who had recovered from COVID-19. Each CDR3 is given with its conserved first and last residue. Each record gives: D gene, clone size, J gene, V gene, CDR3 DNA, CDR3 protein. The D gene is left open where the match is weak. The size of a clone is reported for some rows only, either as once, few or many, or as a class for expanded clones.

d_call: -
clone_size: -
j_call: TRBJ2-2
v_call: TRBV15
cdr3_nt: TGTGCCACCAGCACCATATTCAGGGGGGCCAGCGGGGAGCTGTTTTTT
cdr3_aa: CATSTIFRGASGELFF

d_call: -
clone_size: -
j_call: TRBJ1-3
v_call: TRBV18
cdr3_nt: TGTGCCAGCTCGCCAGAAAACAGGGTTGGAAACACCATATATTTT
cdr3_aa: CASSPENRVGNTIYF

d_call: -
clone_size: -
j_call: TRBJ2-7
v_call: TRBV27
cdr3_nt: TGTGCCAGCAGTTTAATTCCCGCTAGCGAGCAGTACTTC
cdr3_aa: CASSLIPASEQYF

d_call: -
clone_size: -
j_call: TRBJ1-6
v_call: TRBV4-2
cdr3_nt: TGTGCCAGCAGTTCGGACAGCTATAATTCACCCCTCCACTTT
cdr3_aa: CASSSDSYNSPLHF

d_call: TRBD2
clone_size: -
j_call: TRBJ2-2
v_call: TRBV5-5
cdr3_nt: TGTGCCAGCAGCCCGCTAGCGGGGGAGAGCACCGGGGAGCTGTTTTTT
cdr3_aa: CASSPLAGESTGELFF

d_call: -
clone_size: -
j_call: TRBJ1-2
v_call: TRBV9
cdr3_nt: TGTGCCAGCAGCACGGGATTCGGGGACTATGGCTACACCTTC
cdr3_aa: CASSTGFGDYGYTF

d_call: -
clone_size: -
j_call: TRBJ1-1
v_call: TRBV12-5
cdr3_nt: TGTGCTAGTGATTCCGGGACACCAAACACTGAAGCTTTCTTT
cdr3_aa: CASDSGTPNTEAFF

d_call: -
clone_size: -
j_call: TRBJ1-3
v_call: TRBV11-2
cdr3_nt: TGTGCCAGTCAGATTAGAGCGTCTGGAAACACCATATATTTT
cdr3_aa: CASQIRASGNTIYF

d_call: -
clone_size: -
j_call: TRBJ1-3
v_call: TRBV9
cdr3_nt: TGTGCCAGCAGCGGCGCGGGACTTACCAAACCTGGAAACACCATATATTTT
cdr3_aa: CASSGAGLTKPGNTIYF

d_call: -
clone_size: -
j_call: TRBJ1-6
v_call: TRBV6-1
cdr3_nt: TGTGCCAGCAGTGAAGGGAGCTCCTATAATTCACCCCTCCACTTT
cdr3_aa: CASSEGSSYNSPLHF

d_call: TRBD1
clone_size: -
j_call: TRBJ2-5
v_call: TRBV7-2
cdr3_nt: TGTGCCAGCAGCCCCTGGACAGGAAAAGGGGAGACCCAGTACTTC
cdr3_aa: CASSPWTGKGETQYF

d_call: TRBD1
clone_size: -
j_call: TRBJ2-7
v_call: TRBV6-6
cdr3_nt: TGTGCCAGCTGCTTGGACAGGGAGCACGAGCAGTACTTC
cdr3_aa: CASCLDREHEQYF

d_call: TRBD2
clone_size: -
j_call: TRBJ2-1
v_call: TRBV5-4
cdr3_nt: TGTGCCAGCAGCCGCCCGACTAGCGCTTACAATGAGCAGTTCTTC
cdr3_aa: CASSRPTSAYNEQFF

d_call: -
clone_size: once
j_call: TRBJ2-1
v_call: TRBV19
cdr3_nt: TGTGCCAGTAGTATTATCACGGGTCTACGGAATGAGCAGTTCTTC
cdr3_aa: CASSIITGLRNEQFF

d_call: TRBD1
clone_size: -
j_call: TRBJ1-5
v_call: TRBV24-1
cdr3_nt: TGTGCCACACAAGACAGGGTCAATCAGCCCCAGCATTTT
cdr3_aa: CATQDRVNQPQHF

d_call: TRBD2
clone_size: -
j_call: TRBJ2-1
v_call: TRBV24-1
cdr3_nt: TGTGCCACCAGTGATTCGGGACTAGCGGGGGGGTTTAATGAGCAGTTCTTC
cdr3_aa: CATSDSGLAGGFNEQFF

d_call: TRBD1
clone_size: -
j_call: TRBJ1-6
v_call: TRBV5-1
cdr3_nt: TGCGCCAGCAGCTTTGGTACCGGGACAGGGAGTTCACCCCTCCACTTT
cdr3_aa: CASSFGTGTGSSPLHF

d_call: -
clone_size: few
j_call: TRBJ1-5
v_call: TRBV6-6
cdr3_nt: TGTGCCACCGGCCAGGGGAAACAGCCCCAGCATTTT
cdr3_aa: CATGQGKQPQHF

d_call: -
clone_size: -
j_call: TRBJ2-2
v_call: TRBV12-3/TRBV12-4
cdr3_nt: TGTGCCAGCAGTTTAAACACGGAGGGGCTGTTTTTT
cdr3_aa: CASSLNTEGLFF

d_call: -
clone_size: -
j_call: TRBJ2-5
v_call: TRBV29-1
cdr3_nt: TGCAGCGTGGCCGTCACGGAGAGAGGGACCCAGTACTTC
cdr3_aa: CSVAVTERGTQYF

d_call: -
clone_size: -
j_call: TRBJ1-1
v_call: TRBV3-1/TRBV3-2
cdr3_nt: TGTGCCAGCAGCCAAGATGTGCTCAGGGGTGGGAGCACTGAAGCTTTCTTT
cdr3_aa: CASSQDVLRGGSTEAFF

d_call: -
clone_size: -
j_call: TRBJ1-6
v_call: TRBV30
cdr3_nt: TGTGCCTGGAGGAAGGACAGTTTAAAATATAATTCACCCCTCCACTTT
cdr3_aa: CAWRKDSLKYNSPLHF

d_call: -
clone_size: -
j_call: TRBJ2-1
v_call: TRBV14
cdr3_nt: TGTGCCAGCAGCCAAGGGCCCTGGTCGAATGAGCAGTTCTTC
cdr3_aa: CASSQGPWSNEQFF

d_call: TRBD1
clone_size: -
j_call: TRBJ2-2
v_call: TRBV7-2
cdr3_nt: TGTGCCAGCAGCTCACCGTGGGACAGGGGGCACACCGGGGAGCTGTTTTTT
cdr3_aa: CASSSPWDRGHTGELFF